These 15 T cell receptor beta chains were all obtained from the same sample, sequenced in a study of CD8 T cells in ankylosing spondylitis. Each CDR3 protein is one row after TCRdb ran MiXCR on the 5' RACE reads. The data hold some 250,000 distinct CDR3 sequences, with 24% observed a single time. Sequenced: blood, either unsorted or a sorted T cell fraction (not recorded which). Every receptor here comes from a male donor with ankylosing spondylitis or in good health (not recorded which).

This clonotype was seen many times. CDR3 loop: CSARGTGSYYEQYF. Here the CDR3 DNA reads TGCAGTGCTAGGGGGACAGGGTCATACTACGAGCAGTACTTC. This sequence joins TRBV20-1 and TRBJ2-7; 9 positions agree with TRBD1. The V and J ends lost 3 bases and 3 bases, in that order; junction bases with no gene match: 6. In germline, CDR1 is DFQATT, CDR2 SNEGSKA (reference sequence). The CDR3 is made up of 14 amino acids.

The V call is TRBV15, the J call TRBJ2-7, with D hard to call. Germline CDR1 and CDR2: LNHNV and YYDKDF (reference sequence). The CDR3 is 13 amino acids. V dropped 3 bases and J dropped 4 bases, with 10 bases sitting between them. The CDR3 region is CATSREREYEQYF. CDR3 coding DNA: TGTGCCACCAGCAGGGAGAGAGAGTACGAGCAGTACTTC.

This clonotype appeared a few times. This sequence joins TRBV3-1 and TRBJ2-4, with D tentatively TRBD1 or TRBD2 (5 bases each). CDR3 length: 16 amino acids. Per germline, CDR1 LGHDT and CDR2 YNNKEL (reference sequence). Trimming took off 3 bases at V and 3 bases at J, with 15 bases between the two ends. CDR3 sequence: CASSQRGSLGKNIQYF. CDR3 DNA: TGTGCCAGCAGCCAGAGGGGCAGCCTTGGCAAAAACATTCAGTACTTC.

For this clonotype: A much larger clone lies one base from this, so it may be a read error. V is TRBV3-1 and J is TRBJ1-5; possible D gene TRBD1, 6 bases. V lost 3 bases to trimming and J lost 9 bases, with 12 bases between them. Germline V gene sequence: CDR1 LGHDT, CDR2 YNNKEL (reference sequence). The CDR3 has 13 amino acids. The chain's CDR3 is CASSQGRGRPQHF. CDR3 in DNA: TGTGCCAGCAGCCAGGGCCGGGGGCGGCCCCAGCATTTT.

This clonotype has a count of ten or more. CDR3: CASSQGQLADSYEQYF. In DNA form, the CDR3 reads TGTGCCAGCAGCCAAGGTCAGCTAGCGGACTCCTACGAGCAGTACTTC. The rearrangement joins TRBV4-2 to TRBJ2-7, with 7 bases fitting TRBD2. The CDR3 is 16 residues long. In germline, CDR1 is LGHNA, CDR2 YNFKEQ. V was clipped by 1 base and J by 0 bases; unmatched bases: 6.

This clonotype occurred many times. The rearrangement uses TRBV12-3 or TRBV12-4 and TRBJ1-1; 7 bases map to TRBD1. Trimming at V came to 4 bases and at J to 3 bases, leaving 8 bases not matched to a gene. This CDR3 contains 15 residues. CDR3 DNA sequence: TGTGCCAGCAGTTACCTGACAGGGCCGCACACTGAAGCTTTCTTT. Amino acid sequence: CASSYLTGPHTEAFF.

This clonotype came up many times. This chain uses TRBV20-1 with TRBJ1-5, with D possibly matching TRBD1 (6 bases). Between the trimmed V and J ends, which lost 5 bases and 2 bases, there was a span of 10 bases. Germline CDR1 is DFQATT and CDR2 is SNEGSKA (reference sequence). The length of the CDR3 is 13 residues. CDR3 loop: CSAAPGGNQPQHF. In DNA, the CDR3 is TGCAGTGCTGCCCCAGGGGGCAATCAGCCCCAGCATTTT.

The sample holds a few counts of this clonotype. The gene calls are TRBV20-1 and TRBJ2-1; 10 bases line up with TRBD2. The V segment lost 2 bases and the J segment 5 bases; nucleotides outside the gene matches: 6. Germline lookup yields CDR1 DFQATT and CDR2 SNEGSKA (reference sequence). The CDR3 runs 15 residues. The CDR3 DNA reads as TGCAGTGCTAGATCGACCGGGACTAGCGACAATGAGCAGTTCTTC. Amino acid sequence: CSARSTGTSDNEQFF.

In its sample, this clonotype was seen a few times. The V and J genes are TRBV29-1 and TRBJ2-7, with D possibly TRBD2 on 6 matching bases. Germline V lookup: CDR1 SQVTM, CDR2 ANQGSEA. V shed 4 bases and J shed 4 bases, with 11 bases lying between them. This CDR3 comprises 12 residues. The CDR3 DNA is TGCAGCGTTGCTGACGGGGGATACGAGCAGTACTTC. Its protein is CSVADGGYEQYF.

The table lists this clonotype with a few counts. CDR3 protein: CASSPGGGSDTQYF. CDR3 bases: TGTGCCAGCAGTCCGGGAGGGGGGTCAGATACGCAGTATTTT. The chain has TRBV7-2 and TRBJ2-3; TRBD2 agrees at 8 bases. CDR3 length: 14 residues. The V gene's germline CDR1 is SGHTA and CDR2 FQGNSA. V shed 6 bases, J shed 4 bases, and the junction held 6 bases outside the gene matches.

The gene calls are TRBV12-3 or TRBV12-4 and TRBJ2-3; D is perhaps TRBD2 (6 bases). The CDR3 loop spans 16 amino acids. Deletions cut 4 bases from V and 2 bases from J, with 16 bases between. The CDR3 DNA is TGTGCCAGCAGTTCCCTCCCAGGAGGGCCCACAGATACGCAGTATTTT. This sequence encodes CASSSLPGGPTDTQYF.

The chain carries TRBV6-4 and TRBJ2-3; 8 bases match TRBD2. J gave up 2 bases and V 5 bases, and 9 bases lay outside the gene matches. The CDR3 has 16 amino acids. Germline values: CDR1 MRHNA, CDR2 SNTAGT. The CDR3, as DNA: TGTGCCAGCAGTCCCCGGGGTAGCGGGGTCACAGATACGCAGTATTTT. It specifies CASSPRGSGVTDTQYF.

CDR3 in DNA: TGTGCCACCAGCACTGGACTAGCGGGGATGTCGGATACGCAGTATTTT. This translates into CATSTGLAGMSDTQYF. The genes are TRBV15 and TRBJ2-3; TRBD2 matches at 12 bases. With V trimmed by 4 bases and J by 6 bases, 8 bases remained unmatched. This CDR3 region has 16 residues. Germline V gene data show CDR1 as LNHNV and CDR2 as YYDKDF (reference sequence).

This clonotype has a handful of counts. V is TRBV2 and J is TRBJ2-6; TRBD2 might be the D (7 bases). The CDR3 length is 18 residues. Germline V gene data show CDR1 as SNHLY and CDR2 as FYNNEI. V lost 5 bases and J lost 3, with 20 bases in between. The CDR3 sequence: CASSYSRGGLHGANVLTF. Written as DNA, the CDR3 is TGTGCCAGCAGTTACTCTAGGGGGGGGCTGCATGGGGCCAACGTCCTGACTTTC.

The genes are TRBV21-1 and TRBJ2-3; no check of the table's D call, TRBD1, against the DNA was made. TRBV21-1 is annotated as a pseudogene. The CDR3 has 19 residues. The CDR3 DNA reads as TGTGCCAGCAGCAAAGGTGGTAGGCTTCGGGACAGGGCTTCCCATACGCAGTATTTT. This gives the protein CASSKGGRLRDRASHTQYF.